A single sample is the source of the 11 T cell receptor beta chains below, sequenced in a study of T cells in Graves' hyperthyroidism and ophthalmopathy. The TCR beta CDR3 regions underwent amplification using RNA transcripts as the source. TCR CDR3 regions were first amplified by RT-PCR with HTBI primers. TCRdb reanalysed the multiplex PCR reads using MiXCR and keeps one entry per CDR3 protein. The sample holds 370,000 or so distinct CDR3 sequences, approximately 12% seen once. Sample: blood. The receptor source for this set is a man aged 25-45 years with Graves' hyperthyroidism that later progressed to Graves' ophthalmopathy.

The CDR3 loop is CSARDTESSYNSPLHF. The CDR3 DNA sequence: TGCAGTGCTAGAGATACGGAAAGCTCCTATAATTCACCCCTCCACTTT. The chain links TRBV20-1 to TRBJ1-6, with D unresolved. V lost 0 bases and J lost 0, with 9 bases in between. This CDR3 comprises 16 residues. Germline-derived CDR1 and CDR2 are DFQATT and SNEGSKA (reference sequence).

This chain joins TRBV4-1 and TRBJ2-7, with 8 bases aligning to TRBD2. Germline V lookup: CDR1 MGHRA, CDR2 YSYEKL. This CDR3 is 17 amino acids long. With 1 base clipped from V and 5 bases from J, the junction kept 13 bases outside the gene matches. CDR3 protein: CASSQVGTQRGFNEQYF. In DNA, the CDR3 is TGCGCCAGCAGCCAAGTAGGGACCCAGCGGGGGTTCAACGAGCAGTACTTC.

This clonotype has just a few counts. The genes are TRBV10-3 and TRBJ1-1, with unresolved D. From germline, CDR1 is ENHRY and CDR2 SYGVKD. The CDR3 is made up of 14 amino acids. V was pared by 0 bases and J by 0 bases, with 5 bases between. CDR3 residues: CAISESEVNTEAFF. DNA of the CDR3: TGTGCCATCAGTGAGTCCGAGGTGAACACTGAAGCTTTCTTT.

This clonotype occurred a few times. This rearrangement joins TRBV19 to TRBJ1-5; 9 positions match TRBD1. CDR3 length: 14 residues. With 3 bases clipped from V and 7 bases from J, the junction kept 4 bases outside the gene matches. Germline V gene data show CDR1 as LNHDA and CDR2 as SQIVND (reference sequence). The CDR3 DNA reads TGTGCCAGTAGTATCGGGACAGGGTACCAGCCCCAGCATTTT. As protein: CASSIGTGYQPQHF.

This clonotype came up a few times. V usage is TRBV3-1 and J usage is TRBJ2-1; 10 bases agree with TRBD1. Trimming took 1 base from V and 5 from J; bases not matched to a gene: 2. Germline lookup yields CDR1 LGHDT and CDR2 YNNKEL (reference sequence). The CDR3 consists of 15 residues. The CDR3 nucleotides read TGTGCCAGCAGCCAAGGGACAGGGGGGGACAATGAGCAGTTCTTC. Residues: CASSQGTGGDNEQFF.

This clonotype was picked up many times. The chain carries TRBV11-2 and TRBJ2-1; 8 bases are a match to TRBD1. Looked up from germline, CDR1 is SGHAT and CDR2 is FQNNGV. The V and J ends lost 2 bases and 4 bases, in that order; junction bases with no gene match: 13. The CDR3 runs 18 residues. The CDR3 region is CASSLTGFGQGPYNEQFF. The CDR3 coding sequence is TGTGCCAGCAGCTTAACGGGTTTCGGACAGGGCCCTTACAATGAGCAGTTCTTC.

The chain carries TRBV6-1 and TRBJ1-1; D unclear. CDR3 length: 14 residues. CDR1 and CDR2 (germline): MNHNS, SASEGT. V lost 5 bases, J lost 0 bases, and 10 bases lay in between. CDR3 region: CASSPPRLNTEAFF. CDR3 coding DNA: TGTGCCAGCAGTCCACCCCGGTTGAACACTGAAGCTTTCTTT.

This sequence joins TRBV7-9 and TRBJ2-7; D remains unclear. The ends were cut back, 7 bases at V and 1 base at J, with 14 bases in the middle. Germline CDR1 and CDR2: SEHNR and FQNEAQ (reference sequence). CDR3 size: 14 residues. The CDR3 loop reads CASKKDGPSYEQYF. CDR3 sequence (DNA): TGTGCCAGCAAGAAGGACGGACCTTCCTACGAGCAGTACTTC.

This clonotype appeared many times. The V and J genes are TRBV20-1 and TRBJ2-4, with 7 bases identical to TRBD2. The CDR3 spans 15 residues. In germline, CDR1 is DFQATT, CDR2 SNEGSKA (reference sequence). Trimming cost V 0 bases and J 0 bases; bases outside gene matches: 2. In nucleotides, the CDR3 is TGCAGTGCTAGAGATTCGGGGGGAGCCAAAAACATTCAGTACTTC. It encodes CSARDSGGAKNIQYF.

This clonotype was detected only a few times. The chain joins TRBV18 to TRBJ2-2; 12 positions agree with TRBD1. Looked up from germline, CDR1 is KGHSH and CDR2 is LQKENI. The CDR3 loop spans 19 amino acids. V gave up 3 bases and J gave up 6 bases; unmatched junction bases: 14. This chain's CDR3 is CASSPPPGQGANSAGELFF. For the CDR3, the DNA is TGTGCCAGCTCACCCCCGCCGGGACAGGGGGCAAACTCGGCCGGGGAGCTGTTTTTT.

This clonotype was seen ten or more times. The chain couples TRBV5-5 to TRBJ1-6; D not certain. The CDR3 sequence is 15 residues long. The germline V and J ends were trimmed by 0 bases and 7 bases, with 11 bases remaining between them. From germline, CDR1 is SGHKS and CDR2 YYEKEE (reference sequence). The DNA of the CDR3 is TGTGCCAGCAGCTTGGCCTATGACCCCAATTCACCCCTCCACTTT. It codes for CASSLAYDPNSPLHF.